Below, 9 T cell receptor beta chains from the same sample are listed, as sequenced in a study of molecular identifiers for immune sequencing clone quantification (dated by TCRdb to about 2018). Library construction relied on PCR. Sequencing took place on an Illumina HiSeq 4000. TCRdb reran the public reads through fastp at Q25 and MiXCR, keeping productive beta chains. Rows merge per CDR3 protein into single entries with the most common DNA and genes. Present in this sample are under 650,000 distinct CDR3 sequences, nearly 20% of which were seen just once. 0.85% of the sample is taken by the ten largest. Sequenced sample: naive CD8+ T cells from blood, with Jurkat cell RNA spiked in. The sample's cell subset or site label, decoded: FACS-sorted CD8+CD4-CCR7+CD45RA+ naive T cells. All receptors derive from a human donor in good health. Some libraries in this study had Jurkat cell RNA spiked in.

The gene calls are TRBV19 and TRBJ2-1; TRBD1 is a possible D gene (5 bases). Trimming took off 11 bases at V and 8 bases at J, with 25 bases between the two ends. The CDR3 extends over 15 amino acids. Germline V lookup: CDR1 LNHDA, CDR2 SQIVND (reference sequence). CDR3 region: CAGAASGYRGHEQFF. The CDR3 DNA is TGTGCCGGTGCCGCCTCAGGGTACAGAGGCCATGAGCAGTTCTTC. Variable domain in full (rest from reference TRBV19 and TRBJ2-1): DGGITQSPKYLFRKEGQNVTLSCEQNLNHDAMYWYRQDPGQGLRLIYYSQIVNDFQKGDIAEGYSVSREKKESFPLTVTSAQKNPTAFYLCAGAASGYRGHEQFFGPGTRLTVL.

Note on this clonotype: It may be a read error: a sequence one base away is much more abundant. The gene calls are TRBV9 and TRBJ1-1, with D unresolved. The CDR3 is 14 amino acids. V lost 5 bases and J 1 base, leaving 12 bases between the germline ends. CDR1 is SGDLS, CDR2 YYNGEE, per germline. The CDR3 region is CASRELAENTEAFF. The CDR3 nucleotides are TGTGCCAGCAGGGAACTGGCAGAGAACACTGAAGCTTTCTTT.

The sample holds many counts of this clonotype. The V gene is TRBV20-1, the J gene TRBJ2-7, with TRBD2 matching over 10 bases. The junction had 7 bases not matched to a gene; V was cut back by 3 bases and J by 2 bases. Germline CDR1 DFQATT, CDR2 SNEGSKA (reference sequence). The CDR3 length is 15 residues. For the CDR3, the DNA is TGCAGTGCTAGTGCCGGGACTAGCGATACCTACGAGCAGTACTTC. Translating gives CSASAGTSDTYEQYF.

In its sample, this clonotype was seen a few times. J is TRBJ2-7 and V is TRBV19; D may be TRBD1 or TRBD2 (6 bases each). The germline gives CDR1 LNHDA, CDR2 SQIVND (reference sequence). Deletions cut 3 bases from V and 0 bases from J, with 9 bases between. CDR3 length equals 14 residues. Written as DNA, the CDR3 is TGTGCCAGTAGTATGGGGGGCCCCTCCTACGAGCAGTACTTC. As protein: CASSMGGPSYEQYF.

As concerns this clonotype: One junction end does not reproduce the germline sequence, and a read error may be involved. The chain uses TRBV7-9 and TRBJ2-7; tentatively, D is TRBD2 (5 bases). The germline gives CDR1 SEHNR, CDR2 FQNEAQ (reference sequence). The CDR3 extends over 18 amino acids. The CDR3 loop is CASSHRRSLQLNSYEQCF. In nucleotides, the CDR3 is TGTGCCAGCAGCCACCGGAGGAGTCTCCAACTTAACTCCTACGAGCAGTGCTTC.

In the case of this clonotype: One base away lies a much larger clone, so this may be a sequencing read error. The rearrangement joins TRBV7-6 to TRBJ2-2; 16 bases are shared with TRBD2. The CDR3 is made up of 17 amino acids. The germline V gene encodes CDR1 SGHVS and CDR2 FNYEAQ. The CDR3 coding sequence is TGTGCCAGCAGCTCAACCGGGACTAGCGGGAGGGCTGGGGAGCCGTTTTTT. Translated: CASSSTGTSGRAGEPFF.

With respect to this clonotype: This sequence may be a read error, since a much larger clone differs from it by one base. The chain has TRBV2 and TRBJ2-3; 10 positions match TRBD2. This CDR3 has 16 amino acids. Germline lookup yields CDR1 SNHLY and CDR2 FYNNEI. After removal of 4 bases from V and 2 bases from J, the junction contained 6 bases not matched to a gene. CDR3 DNA sequence: TGTGCCAGCAGTGTGGCTAGCGGGGGTCTCACAGATACGCAGTATTTT. It specifies CASSVASGGLTDTQYF. Full variable domain (missing parts from reference TRBV2 and TRBJ2-3): EPEVTQTPSHQVTQMGQEVILRCVPISNHLYFYWYRQILGQKVEFLVSFYNNEISEKSEIFDDQFSVERPDGSNFTLKIRSTKLEDSAMYFCASSVASGGLTDTQYFGPGTRLTVL.

About this clonotype: A much larger clone differs by one base, so this may be a read error. The rearrangement uses TRBV25-1 and TRBJ2-1; D gene ambiguous. The CDR3 has 12 amino acids. V was cut by 8 bases and J by 10 bases, with 15 bases left in between. The germline V gene has CDR1 MGHDK and CDR2 SYGVNS. DNA for the CDR3: TGTGCCAGCGGTACTGGGCTAAGAGAGCAGTTCTTC. Its translation is CASGTGLREQFF. Filled out from reference TRBV25-1 and TRBJ2-1, the complete variable domain reads EADIYQTPRYLVIGTGKKITLECSQTMGHDKMYWYQQDPGMELHLIHYSYGVNSTEKGDLSSESTVSRIRTEHFPLTLESARPSHTSQYLCASGTGLREQFFGPGTRLTVL.

This clonotype was counted ten times or more. The gene calls are TRBV19 and TRBJ2-1, with 9 nucleotides matching TRBD2. From germline, CDR1 is LNHDA and CDR2 SQIVND (reference sequence). The CDR3 sequence is 14 residues long. The trim removed 7 bases at V and 8 bases at J, leaving 9 bases unmatched. CDR3 coding DNA: TGTGCCAGTACCCGGGCTGGCGGGGGGGATGAGCAGTTCTTC. This gives the protein CASTRAGGGDEQFF. Full variable domain (remainder filled in from reference TRBV19 and TRBJ2-1): DGGITQSPKYLFRKEGQNVTLSCEQNLNHDAMYWYRQDPGQGLRLIYYSQIVNDFQKGDIAEGYSVSREKKESFPLTVTSAQKNPTAFYLCASTRAGGGDEQFFGPGTRLTVL.